This record looks at one T cell receptor (beta chain) sequence and its context. The V and J ends lost 10 bases and 0 bases respectively, with 9 bases between them. The CDR3 runs to 12 residues. From germline, CDR1 is LNHDA and CDR2 SQIVND (reference sequence). This entry is derived from a study of T cell responses to AZD1222 COVID-19 vaccine. The table came from immunoSEQ multiplex PCR; TCRdb's copy has only in-frame clones and leaves some out. The repertoire has roughly 100,000 clones, 88% of them found once; the top ten carry less than 9.5%. The TCR sequence derives from an adult in good health. The rearrangement links TRBV19 to TRBJ1-2; maybe TRBD1 (6 bases). The sequenced sample was peripheral blood, obtained on day 0 of AZD1222 vaccination. The CDR3 region has the DNA TGTGCCACCGGGGGGCCTAACTATGGCTACACCTTC. As protein: CATGGPNYGYTF.